A single sample gave rise to the 22 T cell receptor beta chains below, sequenced in a study of blood T cells in healthy people across ages. Alongside a J-beta primer mix, a sample-barcoded 5' primer served in a second PCR lasting about 7 to 12 cycles. In TCRdb, the 5' RACE reads were re-called with MiXCR into one record per CDR3 protein. The sample lists more than 900,000 distinct CDR3 sequences, roughly 28% occurring once. This same sample was also part of a study on T cells of mothers and their children.

Sequenced: blood. These receptors all come from a woman in her thirties or forties in good health.

Many counts were recorded for this clonotype. The chain joins TRBV6-2 or TRBV6-3 to TRBJ2-7; D perhaps matches TRBD1 (6 bases). Germline assignment: CDR1 MNHEY and CDR2 SVGEGT. The CDR3 runs 12 residues. V lost 7 bases and J 3 bases, leaving 10 bases between the germline ends. CDR3: CASKLQGYEQYF. The CDR3 DNA follows: TGTGCCAGCAAGCTACAGGGCTACGAGCAGTACTTC.

This clonotype was counted a few times. This chain connects TRBV24-1 to TRBJ1-5; weak D call: TRBD1 (5 bases). V was cut by 1 base and J by 6 bases, with 12 bases left in between. Germline V gene data show CDR1 as KGHDR and CDR2 as SFDVKD. CDR3 size: 15 residues. The CDR3 DNA reads TGTGCCACCAGTGATTTATCGGGGGACGCTCAGCCCCAGCATTTT. As protein: CATSDLSGDAQPQHF.

A remark on this clonotype: At one end the junction does not follow the germline gene, possibly because of a read error. This chain joins TRBV11-1 and TRBJ2-1; a possible D gene is TRBD1 (5 bases). The CDR3 covers 14 residues. CDR1 and CDR2 (germline): SGHAT, FQDESV (reference sequence). The CDR3 DNA reads TGTGCCAGGAGCTTAAGGGGCTTCGGGAATGAGCAGTTCTTC. Its protein is CARSLRGFGNEQFF.

This rearrangement joins TRBV5-6 to TRBJ2-7; possibly TRBD2 for D (5 bases). This CDR3 region has 14 residues. Germline assignment: CDR1 SGHDT and CDR2 YYEEEE. Between the trimmed V and J ends, which lost 7 bases and 0 bases, there was a span of 14 bases. The CDR3 spells CASRLRGHSYEQYF. CDR3 sequence (DNA): TGTGCCAGCCGTCTCCGAGGGCACTCCTACGAGCAGTACTTC.

This clonotype was seen many times. The rearrangement uses TRBV12-3 or TRBV12-4 and TRBJ2-5, with no clear D. The end of the DNA is better explained by TRBJ2-7, so the J call may be wrong. The CDR3 contains 13 residues. CDR3 DNA sequence: TGTGCCAGCAGTTTTGGAGTTCCGGGCGAGCAGTACTTC. Translated: CASSFGVPGEQYF.

At least ten counts were recorded for this clonotype. The chain links TRBV4-1 to TRBJ2-4; D remains unclear. Germline V CDR1 and CDR2: MGHRA, YSYEKL. The ends were cut back, 1 base at V and 0 bases at J, with 13 bases in the middle. CDR3 length: 17 residues. In DNA, the CDR3 is TGCGCCAGCAGCCAAGCGGTGCAGCCGCTAGCCAAAAACATTCAGTACTTC. It is translated as CASSQAVQPLAKNIQYF.

The rearrangement joins TRBV19 to TRBJ2-2, with TRBD2 matching 10 bases. With V trimmed by 6 bases and J by 4 bases, 5 bases remained unmatched. The CDR3 is 15 amino acids. The germline gives CDR1 LNHDA, CDR2 SQIVND (reference sequence). The CDR3 loop is CASRISGGPTGELFF. CDR3 in DNA: TGTGCCAGTAGGATTAGCGGGGGGCCCACCGGGGAGCTGTTTTTT.

This clonotype was seen ten or more times. The chain recombines TRBV10-3 with TRBJ2-3, with D hard to call. V dropped 3 bases and J dropped 0 bases, with 10 bases sitting between them. CDR1 is ENHRY and CDR2 is SYGVKD in the germline V gene. This CDR3 contains 15 residues. For the CDR3, the DNA is TGTGCCATCAGTGATACTCACCGGAGCACAGATACGCAGTATTTT. Encoded protein: CAISDTHRSTDTQYF.

This clonotype was counted many times. The chain recombines TRBV5-1 with TRBJ2-5; 7 nucleotides match TRBD1. Germline CDR1 SGHRS, CDR2 YFSETQ. The CDR3 spans 14 residues. The trim removed 3 bases at V and 5 bases at J, leaving 7 bases unmatched. The CDR3 DNA sequence: TGCGCCAGCAGCTCTACAGGGGTCGTGGAGACCCAGTACTTC. The encoded protein is CASSSTGVVETQYF. Together with reference TRBV5-1 and TRBJ2-5, the CDR3 gives the full variable domain: KAGVTQTPRYLIKTRGQQVTLSCSPISGHRSVSWYQQTPGQGLQFLFEYFSETQRNKGNFPGRFSGRQFSNSRSEMNVSTLELGDSALYLCASSSTGVVETQYFGPGTRLLVL.

The CDR3 reads CASSLASEAFF. DNA for the CDR3: TGTGCCAGCAGTTTAGCGTCGGAAGCTTTCTTT. This rearrangement joins TRBV12-3 or TRBV12-4 to TRBJ1-1; D remains ambiguous. The CDR3 extends over 11 amino acids. V lost 0 bases to trimming and J lost 8 bases, with 4 bases between them.

Many counts were recorded for this clonotype. This rearrangement joins TRBV7-2 to TRBJ2-7; D may be TRBD1 (7 bases). Trimming left V 5 bases short and J 2 bases short, with 13 bases between. The length of the CDR3 is 14 residues. CDR1 SGHTA and CDR2 FQGNSA come from the germline V gene. The CDR3 DNA reads TGTGCCAGCAGCGCAGGGGGGTACGCCTACGAGCAGTACTTC. Translation gives CASSAGGYAYEQYF.

The chain carries TRBV12-3 or TRBV12-4 and TRBJ1-1; D is unclear. The CDR3 spans 13 residues. The V gene lost 5 bases and the J gene lost 4 bases, with 11 bases spanning the gap. In DNA form, the CDR3 reads TGTGCCAGCAGTCCTTGGACTGGCACTGAAGCTTTCTTT. Its translation is CASSPWTGTEAFF.

This chain uses TRBV7-2 with TRBJ1-5, with 8 positions matching TRBD1. Germline V gives CDR1 SGHTA, CDR2 FQGNSA. Germline trimming cut 3 bases from V and 5 bases from J; bases unmatched to any gene: 0. The CDR3 spans 13 residues. CDR3 amino acids: CTSSLTGDQPQHF. For the CDR3, the DNA is TGTACCAGCAGCTTGACAGGGGATCAGCCCCAGCATTTT.

This clonotype was counted ten times or more. The gene calls are TRBV5-8 and TRBJ1-2; D may be TRBD1 (6 bases). The CDR3 runs 13 residues. With 3 bases removed from V and 8 bases from J, the gap between germline ends came to 14 bases. Germline lookup yields CDR1 SGHTS and CDR2 YDEGEE. The CDR3 is CASSSTGSGGYTF. The CDR3 DNA sequence: TGTGCCAGCAGCTCTACAGGGTCGGGAGGCTACACCTTC.

The gene calls are TRBV28 and TRBJ2-3; 8 bases fit TRBD2. V dropped 11 bases and J dropped 5; count of bases not matched to a gene: 12. The CDR3 is 14 residues long. The germline V gene encodes CDR1 MDHEN and CDR2 SYDVKM. CDR3 loop: CAAAPQLAEDTQYF. Written as DNA, the CDR3 is TGTGCCGCCGCACCCCAACTAGCGGAAGATACGCAGTATTTT.

DNA for the CDR3: TGCAGTGCTAGAGATCGAACCCCTCAGAACACTGAAGCTTTCTTT. Translated: CSARDRTPQNTEAFF. The gene calls are TRBV20-1 and TRBJ1-1, with no clear D. The CDR3 totals 15 residues. Germline CDR1 is DFQATT and CDR2 is SNEGSKA (reference sequence). V dropped 0 bases and J dropped 1 base, with 12 bases sitting between them.

The sample holds a few counts of this clonotype. The V and J genes are TRBV6-8 and TRBJ2-7; 7 bases map to TRBD1. The CDR3 runs 17 residues. The V segment lost 7 bases and the J segment 1 base; nucleotides outside the gene matches: 16. Germline V lookup: CDR1 MNHGY, CDR2 SAAAGT. The CDR3 protein is CASNGSDGTETSYEQYF. The CDR3 coding sequence is TGTGCCAGCAACGGTTCCGACGGGACAGAGACTTCCTACGAGCAGTACTTC.

This clonotype was seen at least ten times. The V and J genes are TRBV28 and TRBJ2-1; no clear D gene. The V gene lost 5 bases and the J gene lost 0 bases, with 14 bases spanning the gap. The CDR3 is made up of 16 amino acids. The germline V gene has CDR1 MDHEN and CDR2 SYDVKM. Here the CDR3 reads CASSPLGVRSYNEQFF. The CDR3, as DNA: TGTGCCAGCAGTCCCCTCGGTGTCCGCTCCTACAATGAGCAGTTCTTC.

In its sample, this clonotype was seen a few times. The chain carries TRBV27 and TRBJ1-6; 7 positions agree with TRBD1. Germline trimming cut 5 bases from V and 10 bases from J; bases unmatched to any gene: 11. The CDR3 is 15 amino acids. Germline V CDR1 and CDR2: MNHEY, SMNVEV (reference sequence). The CDR3 protein is CASSNRQGRRSPLHF. The CDR3 DNA sequence: TGTGCCAGCAGTAACCGACAGGGACGACGGTCACCCCTCCACTTT.

In regard to this clonotype: With a much larger clone just one base away, this may be a read error. This rearrangement joins TRBV20-1 to TRBJ2-7, with 8 bases lining up with TRBD2. TRBJ2-5 matches the DNA end more closely, so the J call is doubtful. The CDR3 runs to 12 residues. Germline assignment: CDR1 DFQATT and CDR2 SNEGSKA (reference sequence). CDR3 residues: CGANLGLATQYF. CDR3 coding DNA: TGCGGTGCAAACCTAGGACTAGCGACCCAGTACTTC.

This chain uses TRBV28 with TRBJ1-6; maybe TRBD1 (6 bases). Trimming shortened V by 3 bases and J by 10 bases, and 13 bases separated the two germline ends. The germline gives CDR1 MDHEN, CDR2 SYDVKM. This CDR3 is 14 amino acids long. The CDR3 coding sequence is TGTGCCAGCAGTTTTCAGGGGATGGAGTCACCCCTCCACTTT. As protein: CASSFQGMESPLHF. Looking up the rest from reference TRBV28 and TRBJ1-6 gives the full variable domain: DVKVTQSSRYLVKRTGEKVFLECVQDMDHENMFWYRQDPGLGLRLIYFSYDVKMKEKGDIPEGYSVSREKKERFSLILESASTNQTSMYLCASSFQGMESPLHFGNGTRLTVT.

The chain links TRBV7-7 to TRBJ2-1, with D possibly being TRBD1 (6 bases). Trimming shortened V by 3 bases and J by 7 bases, and 13 bases separated the two germline ends. The CDR3 runs to 14 residues. The V gene's germline CDR1 is SSHAT and CDR2 FNYEAQ (reference sequence). CDR3 in DNA: TGTGCCAGCAGCTTGGGATCAGGGGAGAATGAGCAGTTCTTC. This encodes CASSLGSGENEQFF.